The next 23 T cell receptor beta chains were all read from a single sample in a study of T cells in Graves' hyperthyroidism and ophthalmopathy (dated by TCRdb to about 2019). The library was produced with multiplex PCR. Sequencing instrument: Illumina HiSeq 2000. TCR beta CDR3 regions were amplified from RNA transcripts. The first round of RT-PCR for the TCR CDR3 was performed with the HTBI primer set and the Qiagen OneStep RT-PCR kit. The raw public reads went through TCRdb reprocessing: fastp at Q25, MiXCR clone calling, in-frame beta chains kept. Every entry covers one CDR3 protein and lists the most common genes and DNA from its rows. In all, the sample holds roughly 700,000 distinct CDR3 sequences, and roughly a third of those were seen once. The ten largest clones take up roughly 30% of the sample. The sample taken for sequencing was blood. The receptors come from a woman in her thirties or forties with Graves' hyperthyroidism.

The chain has TRBV6-6 and TRBJ2-5, with D possibly matching TRBD1 (5 bases). The CDR3 extends over 14 amino acids. The germline V and J ends were trimmed by 7 bases and 5 bases, with 17 bases remaining between them. The germline gives CDR1 MNHNY, CDR2 SVGAGI (reference sequence). CDR3 in DNA: TGTGCCAGCACTAGGGGTCTGGGGTATGAGACCCAGTACTTC. Protein product: CASTRGLGYETQYF.

This clonotype was seen a handful of times. The rearrangement joins TRBV12-3 or TRBV12-4 to TRBJ1-5; 7 bases fit TRBD1. The CDR3 is made up of 14 amino acids. With V trimmed by 6 bases and J by 4 bases, 6 bases remained unmatched. Written as DNA, the CDR3 is TGTGCCAGCAGACAGGGGCTAAGGAATCAGCCCCAGCATTTT. This translates into CASRQGLRNQPQHF.

The sample holds many counts of this clonotype. The rearrangement joins TRBV7-2 to TRBJ1-5; no clear D. Trimming stripped 1 base from V and 3 bases from J, with 10 bases between. In germline, CDR1 is SGHTA, CDR2 FQGNSA. The CDR3 consists of 15 residues. The CDR3 is CASSLVIGNNQPQHF. CDR3 sequence (DNA): TGTGCCAGCAGCTTAGTGATAGGGAACAATCAGCCCCAGCATTTT.

Here the CDR3 DNA reads TGCGCCAGCAGCCTGACAGGGAGAGGGTCACCCCTCCACTTT. It codes for CASSLTGRGSPLHF. The chain combines TRBV5-1 with TRBJ1-6; 7 bases agree with TRBD1. Germline CDR1 SGHRS, CDR2 YFSETQ. The V and J ends lost 4 bases and 10 bases, in that order; junction bases with no gene match: 8. The CDR3 has 14 amino acids. Combining the CDR3 with reference TRBV5-1 and TRBJ1-6 gives the whole variable domain KAGVTQTPRYLIKTRGQQVTLSCSPISGHRSVSWYQQTPGQGLQFLFEYFSETQRNKGNFPGRFSGRQFSNSRSEMNVSTLELGDSALYLCASSLTGRGSPLHFGNGTRLTVT.

The CDR3 sequence: CASGAGSHKGRSTEAFF. The DNA of the CDR3 is TGTGCCAGCGGAGCGGGGTCCCACAAGGGAAGGAGCACTGAAGCTTTCTTT. The chain combines TRBV12-3 or TRBV12-4 with TRBJ1-1; D not resolved. The CDR3 length is 17 residues. V was clipped by 8 bases and J by 4 bases, with 26 bases between them.

The sample holds a few counts of this clonotype. This sequence joins TRBV12-3 or TRBV12-4 and TRBJ1-4; D uncertain. The CDR3 spans 12 residues. V was trimmed by 6 bases and J by 5 bases, leaving 7 bases between them. This CDR3 reads CASRALNEKLFF. The CDR3 DNA reads TGTGCCAGCAGAGCCTTAAATGAAAAACTGTTTTTT.

There are many counts of this clonotype. V and J are TRBV5-5 and TRBJ1-2; possibly TRBD1 for D (5 bases). In germline, CDR1 is SGHKS, CDR2 YYEKEE (reference sequence). V was trimmed by 0 bases and J by 4 bases, leaving 13 bases between them. The CDR3 consists of 15 residues. CDR3 bases: TGTGCCAGCAGCTTGGCCCTACGGAGGGGCTATGGCTACACCTTC. This encodes CASSLALRRGYGYTF.

This clonotype was counted between two and nine times. The J gene is TRBJ2-7, the V gene TRBV20-1; TRBD2 agrees at 7 bases. Losses at the gene ends were 3 bases for V and 1 base for J; bases not matched to a gene: 9. From germline, CDR1 is DFQATT and CDR2 SNEGSKA (reference sequence). The CDR3 totals 15 residues. This CDR3 reads CSASPTGRESYEQYF. CDR3 sequence (DNA): TGCAGTGCTAGCCCCACGGGGCGGGAGTCCTACGAGCAGTACTTC.

On this clonotype: No conserved phenylalanine or tryptophan ends this CDR3, so it is likely a read error. The V gene is TRBV7-2, the J gene TRBJ2-5; no definite D call. This CDR3 has 14 residues. Trimming pared 3 bases from V and 1 base from J, leaving 9 bases between. The germline V gene has CDR1 SGHTA and CDR2 FQGNSA. The CDR3 nucleotides read TGTGCCAGCAGCTTGGGTACTTCCCAAGAGACCCAGTACTCC. Translating gives CASSLGTSQETQYS.

This clonotype was detected only once. Likely a read error: the CDR3 ends without its conserved phenylalanine or tryptophan. It is unclear where the CDR3 begins or ends on the DNA, so no DNA is shown, and the CDR3 is as TCRdb lists it. This chain joins TRBV9 and TRBJ2-2. Germline values: CDR1 SGDLS, CDR2 YYNGEE. The CDR3 extends over 14 residues, inclusive of both ends. CDR3 protein: CASSVDLNTGELDL.

Details on this clonotype: An end of the junction does not agree with germline; a read error may underlie this. This sequence joins TRBV9 and TRBJ1-4; the match to TRBD1 covers 8 bases. CDR3 length equals 15 residues. CDR1 and CDR2 (germline): SGDLS, YYNGEE. The CDR3 region has the DNA TGTGCCAACAGCCCCTCAGGGGGCGCAGGTGAAAAACTGTTTTTT. Residues: CANSPSGGAGEKLFF.

This clonotype came up once. This chain links TRBV30 with TRBJ1-2; D perhaps matches TRBD1 (6 bases). The germline V gene encodes CDR1 GTSNPN and CDR2 SVGIG (reference sequence). This CDR3 is built from 12 residues. The ends were cut back, 1 base at V and 3 bases at J, with 6 bases in the middle. Here the CDR3 DNA reads TGTGCCTGGAGTGGGGGGCACTATGGCTACACCTTC. Amino acid sequence: CAWSGGHYGYTF.

This clonotype was detected ten times or more. The V call is TRBV7-6, the J call TRBJ1-6, with D uncertain. Deletions cut 0 bases from V and 10 bases from J, with 7 bases between. CDR3 length: 13 residues. From germline, CDR1 is SGHVS and CDR2 FNYEAQ. CDR3 sequence: CASSLAASSPLHF. Here the CDR3 DNA reads TGTGCCAGCAGCTTAGCGGCATCGTCACCCCTCCACTTT.

The chain couples TRBV10-3 to TRBJ2-7; tentative D call: TRBD1 (8 bases). V lost 5 bases, J lost 9 bases, and 20 bases lay in between. Per germline, CDR1 ENHRY and CDR2 SYGVKD. The CDR3 has 14 amino acids. The CDR3 bases are TGTGCCATCAGTTTCCTGCCCAGCGGGACAGGGCAGTACTTC. Encoded protein: CAISFLPSGTGQYF.

The rearrangement joins TRBV7-2 to TRBJ2-7, with 10 nucleotides matching TRBD2. CDR3 size: 17 residues. J lost 5 bases, V lost 6 bases, and 16 bases had no gene match. Germline-derived CDR1 and CDR2 are SGHTA and FQGNSA. The CDR3 nucleotides read TGTGCCAGCAGTTACTCGAGTCTAGCGGGAGAATCCCACGAGCAGTACTTC. This gives the protein CASSYSSLAGESHEQYF.

This clonotype was seen repeatedly, ten times or more. V gene TRBV2 combines with J gene TRBJ2-5; D is ambiguous. Germline CDR1 and CDR2: SNHLY and FYNNEI. The CDR3 is 13 residues long. V lost 5 bases and J lost 5, with 12 bases in between. CDR3 sequence reads: CASSQDFAETQYF. CDR3 in DNA: TGTGCCAGCAGTCAAGACTTCGCGGAGACCCAGTACTTC.

This clonotype has at least ten counts. The chain has TRBV6-6 and TRBJ2-6; D is possibly TRBD1 (5 bases). This CDR3 contains 20 residues. Germline V lookup: CDR1 MNHNY, CDR2 SVGAGI (reference sequence). Deletions cut 0 bases from V and 0 bases from J, with 18 bases between. The CDR3 protein is CASSYSLLAGPNSGANVLTF. The DNA of the CDR3 is TGTGCCAGCAGTTACTCCCTGCTTGCAGGGCCTAACTCTGGGGCCAACGTCCTGACTTTC.

The sample holds a few counts of this clonotype. This chain links TRBV18 with TRBJ2-7, with 8 bases fitting TRBD1. This CDR3 has 13 residues. Germline V gene lookup returns CDR1 KGHSH and CDR2 LQKENI. Trimming cost V 8 bases and J 6 bases; bases outside gene matches: 9. The chain's CDR3 is CASRGTGPSEQYF. CDR3 sequence (DNA): TGTGCCAGCAGGGGGACAGGCCCTTCCGAGCAGTACTTC. The whole variable domain, filled in from reference TRBV18 and TRBJ2-7, reads NAGVMQNPRHLVRRRGQEARLRCSPMKGHSHVYWYRQLPEEGLKFMVYLQKENIIDESGMPKERFSAEFPKEGPSILRIQQVVRGDSAAYFCASRGTGPSEQYFGPGTRLTVT.

The chain employs TRBV10-3 and TRBJ2-1; D ambiguous. V was shortened by 9 bases and J by 6 bases, with 15 bases between the two germline ends. CDR1 is ENHRY and CDR2 is SYGVKD in the germline V gene. The CDR3 has 13 residues. The CDR3 coding sequence is TGTGCCATGTCCTTCTCCCTTAGCAATGAGCAGTTCTTC. Its translation: CAMSFSLSNEQFF.

This clonotype was seen more than once but under ten times. J is TRBJ1-3 and V is TRBV19; 7 nucleotides line up with TRBD1. This CDR3 region has 17 residues. J was trimmed by 0 bases and V by 5 bases; bases with no gene match: 10. Germline CDR1 reads LNHDA; CDR2 reads SQIVND (reference sequence). CDR3 nucleotide sequence: TGTGCCAGTAGTCAGATCCTGGGACAGATCTCTGGAAACACCATATATTTT. Protein product: CASSQILGQISGNTIYF.

This chain connects TRBV10-3 to TRBJ2-5; 9 positions match TRBD2. J gave up 5 bases and V 4 bases, and 23 bases lay outside the gene matches. CDR3 size: 20 residues. CDR1 ENHRY and CDR2 SYGVKD come from the germline V gene. DNA of the CDR3: TGTGCCATCAGTGGGGTTGCGGGGGGGGGACAAACAGGGACCCAGGAGACCCAGTACTTC. Protein product: CAISGVAGGGQTGTQETQYF.

The J gene is TRBJ2-2, the V gene TRBV7-2; tentative D call: TRBD1 (6 bases). From germline, CDR1 is SGHTA and CDR2 FQGNSA. V was clipped by 0 bases and J by 6 bases, with 14 bases between them. This CDR3 comprises 16 residues. The CDR3 region has the DNA TGTGCCAGCAGCTTAGCGTGGCAGGGGTCGTCCGGGGAGCTGTTTTTT. Translation gives CASSLAWQGSSGELFF.

The chain combines TRBV20-1 with TRBJ1-5; 7 bases are a match to TRBD1. This CDR3 region has 15 residues. Per the germline V gene, CDR1 is DFQATT and CDR2 is SNEGSKA (reference sequence). Germline trimming cut 6 bases from V and 0 bases from J; bases unmatched to any gene: 8. As DNA, the CDR3 is TGCAGTGCCCGGGACAGCAGATTTAGCAATCAGCCCCAGCATTTT. Amino acids: CSARDSRFSNQPQHF.